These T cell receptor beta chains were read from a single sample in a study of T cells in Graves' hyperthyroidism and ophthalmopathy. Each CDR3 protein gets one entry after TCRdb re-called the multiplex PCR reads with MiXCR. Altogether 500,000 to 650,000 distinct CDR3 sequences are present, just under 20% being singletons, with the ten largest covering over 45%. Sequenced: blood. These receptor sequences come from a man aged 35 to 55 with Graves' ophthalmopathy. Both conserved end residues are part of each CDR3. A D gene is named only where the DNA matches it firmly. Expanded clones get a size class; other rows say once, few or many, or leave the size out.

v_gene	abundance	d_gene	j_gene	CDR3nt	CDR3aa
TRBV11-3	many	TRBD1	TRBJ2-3	TGTGCCAGCAGCTCCGGCAGGGGGTCGGATACGCAGTATTTT	CASSSGRGSDTQYF
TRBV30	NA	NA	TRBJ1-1	TGTGCCTGGATCGGGCTCCCGGGGGCTTTCTTT	CAWIGLPGAFF
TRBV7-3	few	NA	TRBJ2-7	TGTGCCAGCAGCTGGGGGGGGGGCCCGATTTACGAGCAGTACTTC	CASSWGGGPIYEQYF
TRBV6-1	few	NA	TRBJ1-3	TGTGCCAGCAGAGGAGGGAGTATCGGAAACACCATATATTTT	CASRGGSIGNTIYF
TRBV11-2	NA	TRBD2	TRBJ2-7	TGTGCCAGCGGATACCCCCCTACCGGGACTAGCGGGATGAGCTCCTACGAGCAGTACTTC	CASGYPPTGTSGMSSYEQYF
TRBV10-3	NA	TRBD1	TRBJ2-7	TGTGCCGTCAGTATTACAGGGGACTACGAGCAGTACTTC	CAVSITGDYEQYF
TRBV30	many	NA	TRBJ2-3	TGTGCCCGCAAGGGCCAGGGGAGCACAGATACGCAGTATTTT	CARKGQGSTDTQYF
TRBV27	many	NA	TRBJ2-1	TGTGCCAGCAGTTCCCTGGGGGGAATACGGGACAATGAGCAGTTCTTC	CASSSLGGIRDNEQFF
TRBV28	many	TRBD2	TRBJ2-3	TGTGCCAGCAGTTTTAAGAGGACTAGCAGATACAACACAGATACGCAGTATTTT	CASSFKRTSRYNTDTQYF
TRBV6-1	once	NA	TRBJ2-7	TGTGCCAGCAGCGCGTCTAACCTCTACGAGCAGTACTTC	CASSASNLYEQYF
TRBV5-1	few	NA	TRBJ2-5	TGCGCCAGCAGCTCGGGACTTACGGAGACCCAGTACTTC	CASSSGLTETQYF
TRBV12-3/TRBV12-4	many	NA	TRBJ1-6	TGTGCCAGCAGTTTGGACGGTGGGGATTCACCCCTCCACTTT	CASSLDGGDSPLHF
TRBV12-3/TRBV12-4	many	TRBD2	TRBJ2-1	TGTGCCAGCAGGCCGCTGAGCGGGGGGGCGTGGAATGAGCAGTTCTTC	CASRPLSGGAWNEQFF
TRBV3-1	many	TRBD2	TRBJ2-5	TGTGCCAGCAGCCAATTTGCGGGAGCGGGCCAAGAGACCCAGTACTTC	CASSQFAGAGQETQYF
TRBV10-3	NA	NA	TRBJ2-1	TGTGCCTCCAAAAATGGGCAGGCCAACTACAATGAGCAGTTCTTC	CASKNGQANYNEQFF
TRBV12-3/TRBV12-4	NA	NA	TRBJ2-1	TGTGCCAGCAGTGCCTACCGGGAAAATGAGCAGTTCTTC	CASSAYRENEQFF
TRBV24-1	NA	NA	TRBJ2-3	TGTGCCACCAGGGGCTCCACAGATACGCAGTATTTT	CATRGSTDTQYF
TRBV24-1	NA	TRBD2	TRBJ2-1	TGTGCCACCAGTGATTTGCAGGCTAGCGGGACTGAGCAGTTCTTC	CATSDLQASGTEQFF
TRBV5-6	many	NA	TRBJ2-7	TGTGCCAGCAGCTTGCCGCATGTGAGGGAGCAGTACTTC	CASSLPHVREQYF
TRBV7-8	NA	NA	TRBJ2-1	TGTGCCAGCAGCTTAGGGGGGCCCTGGAATGAGCAGTTCTTC	CASSLGGPWNEQFF
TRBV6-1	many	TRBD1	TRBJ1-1	TGTGCCAGCTGTCGGCGCCCAGGGGGGGCGGCACTCACTGAAGCTTTCTTT	CASCRRPGGAALTEAFF
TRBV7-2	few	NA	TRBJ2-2	TGTGCCAGCACGGAACAGTTGGGTCGTCGCACCGGGGAGCTGTTTTTT	CASTEQLGRRTGELFF
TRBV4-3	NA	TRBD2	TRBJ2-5	TGCGCCAGCAGCCAAGGGACGGGAGGTGTGGAGACCCAGTACTTC	CASSQGTGGVETQYF
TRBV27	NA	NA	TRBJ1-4	TGTGCCAGCAGTCGCAGGGTAACGACTAATGAAAAACTGTTTTTT	CASSRRVTTNEKLFF
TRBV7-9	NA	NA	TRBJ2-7	TGTGCCAGCAGTCGGGTGGGTTCCTACGAGCAGTACTTC	CASSRVGSYEQYF
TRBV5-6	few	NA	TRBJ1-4	TGTGCCAGCAGCGGCCGGACCCTTGAAAAACTGTTTTTT	CASSGRTLEKLFF
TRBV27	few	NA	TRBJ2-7	TGTGCCAGCAGTTTATCGAGCCAGGGCTACGAGCAGTACTTC	CASSLSSQGYEQYF
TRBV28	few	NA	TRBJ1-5	TGTGCCAGCAGTTTAGGGGGTGGGGGCATCGTAAATCAGCCCCAGCATTTT	CASSLGGGGIVNQPQHF
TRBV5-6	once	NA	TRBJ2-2	TGTGCCAGCAGCTCCCCTGGACTGCCAAACACCGGGGAGCTGTTTTTT	CASSSPGLPNTGELFF
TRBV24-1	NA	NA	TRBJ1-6	TGTGCCAGGGGCGGTGGTTTGGGGGATTCACCCCTCCACTTT	CARGGGLGDSPLHF
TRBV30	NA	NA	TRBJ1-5	TGTGCCTGGAGGTCGAGCGCCGGGGGCAATCAGCCCCAGCATTTT	CAWRSSAGGNQPQHF
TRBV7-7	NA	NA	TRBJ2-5	TGTGCTAGCAGTCCCTCGTGGGGTAGAGGAGAGACCCAGTACTTC	CASSPSWGRGETQYF
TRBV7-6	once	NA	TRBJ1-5	TGTGCCAGCAGCTCTTTACAGGGTCCTCAGCCCCAGCATTTT	CASSSLQGPQPQHF
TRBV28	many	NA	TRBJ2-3	TGTGCCAGCAGTCGGACACTAGATACGCAGTATTTT	CASSRTLDTQYF
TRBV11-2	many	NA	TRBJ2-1	TGTGCCAGCAGCTTAGAGGGGGGGGGCAGGGAGCAGTTCTTC	CASSLEGGGREQFF
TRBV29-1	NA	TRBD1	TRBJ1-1	TGCAGCGTGCTACCGGGACAGATGAACACTGAAGCTTTCTTT	CSVLPGQMNTEAFF
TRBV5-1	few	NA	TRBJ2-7	TGCGCCAGCAGTCGGGGGCCGAGCTCCTACGAGCAGTACTTC	CASSRGPSSYEQYF
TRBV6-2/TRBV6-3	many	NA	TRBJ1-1	TGTGCCAGCAGTTTCCGGACAGCCGTGTTTGTGGCTGAAGCTTTCTTT	CASSFRTAVFVAEAFF
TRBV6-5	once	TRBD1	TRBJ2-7	TGTGCCAGCAGTTACGGACTTGGACAGGGGAGTTTCCTTTACGAGCAGTACTTC	CASSYGLGQGSFLYEQYF
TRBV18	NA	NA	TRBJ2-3	TGTGCCAGCTCACCACCAACCGAATTCACAGATACGCAGTATTTT	CASSPPTEFTDTQYF